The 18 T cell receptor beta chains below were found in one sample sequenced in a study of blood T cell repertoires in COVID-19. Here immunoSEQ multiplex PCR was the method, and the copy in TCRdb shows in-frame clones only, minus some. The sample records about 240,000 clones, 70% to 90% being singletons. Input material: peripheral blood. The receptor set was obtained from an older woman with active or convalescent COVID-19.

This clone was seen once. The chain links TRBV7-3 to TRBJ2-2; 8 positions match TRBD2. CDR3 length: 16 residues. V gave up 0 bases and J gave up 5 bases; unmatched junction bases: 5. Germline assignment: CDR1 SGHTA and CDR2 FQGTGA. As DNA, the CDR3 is TGTGCCAGCAGCTTAACGTTCGCGGGAGGTACCGGGGAGCTGTTTTTT. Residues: CASSLTFAGGTGELFF.

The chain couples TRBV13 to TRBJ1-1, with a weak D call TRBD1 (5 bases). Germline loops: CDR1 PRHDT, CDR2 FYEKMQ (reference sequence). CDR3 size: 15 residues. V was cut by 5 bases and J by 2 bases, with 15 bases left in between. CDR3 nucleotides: TGTGCCAGCAGCCGATTCAGGGAATATAACACTGAAGCTTTCTTT. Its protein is CASSRFREYNTEAFF.

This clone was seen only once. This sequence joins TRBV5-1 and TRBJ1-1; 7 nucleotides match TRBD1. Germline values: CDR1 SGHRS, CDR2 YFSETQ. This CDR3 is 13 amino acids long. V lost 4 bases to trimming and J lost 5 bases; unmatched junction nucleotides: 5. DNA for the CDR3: TGCGCCAGCAGCATAGACAGGGATACTGAAGCTTTCTTT. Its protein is CASSIDRDTEAFF. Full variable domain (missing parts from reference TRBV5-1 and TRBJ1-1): KAGVTQTPRYLIKTRGQQVTLSCSPISGHRSVSWYQQTPGQGLQFLFEYFSETQRNKGNFPGRFSGRQFSNSRSEMNVSTLELGDSALYLCASSIDRDTEAFFGQGTRLTVV.

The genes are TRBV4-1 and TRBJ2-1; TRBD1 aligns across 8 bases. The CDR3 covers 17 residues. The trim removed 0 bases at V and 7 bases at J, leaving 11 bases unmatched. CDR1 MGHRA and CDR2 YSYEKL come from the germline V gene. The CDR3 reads CASSQDPDRARGNEQFF. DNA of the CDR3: TGCGCCAGCAGCCAAGATCCGGACAGGGCCCGCGGAAATGAGCAGTTCTTC.

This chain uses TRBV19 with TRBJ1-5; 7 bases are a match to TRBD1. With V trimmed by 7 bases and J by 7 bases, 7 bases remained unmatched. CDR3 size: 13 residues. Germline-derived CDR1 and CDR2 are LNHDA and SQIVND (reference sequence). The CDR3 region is CASTTRGDQPQHF. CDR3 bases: TGTGCCAGTACCACCAGGGGGGACCAGCCCCAGCATTTT.

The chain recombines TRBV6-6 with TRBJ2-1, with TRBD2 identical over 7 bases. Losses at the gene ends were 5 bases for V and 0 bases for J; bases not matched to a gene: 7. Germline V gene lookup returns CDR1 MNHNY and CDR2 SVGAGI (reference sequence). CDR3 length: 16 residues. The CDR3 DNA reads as TGTGCCAGCAGTACTGGGGAGGGAAGCTCCTACAATGAGCAGTTCTTC. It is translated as CASSTGEGSSYNEQFF.

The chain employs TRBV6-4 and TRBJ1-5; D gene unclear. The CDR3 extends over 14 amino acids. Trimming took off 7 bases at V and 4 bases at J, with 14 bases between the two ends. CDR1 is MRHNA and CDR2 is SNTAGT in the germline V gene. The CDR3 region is CASILSMRNQPQHF. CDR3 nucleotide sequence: TGTGCCAGCATCCTGTCCATGCGTAATCAGCCCCAGCATTTT.

CDR3 DNA sequence: TGTGCCAGCAGTACCTCCGGGACTAGCGGGGGGGCAGATGAGCAGTTCTTC. Its translation is CASSTSGTSGGADEQFF. The chain carries TRBV2 and TRBJ2-1, with 16 positions matching TRBD2. The germline V gene has CDR1 SNHLY and CDR2 FYNNEI. The CDR3 is made up of 17 amino acids. V lost 5 bases to trimming and J lost 8 bases; unmatched junction nucleotides: 9.

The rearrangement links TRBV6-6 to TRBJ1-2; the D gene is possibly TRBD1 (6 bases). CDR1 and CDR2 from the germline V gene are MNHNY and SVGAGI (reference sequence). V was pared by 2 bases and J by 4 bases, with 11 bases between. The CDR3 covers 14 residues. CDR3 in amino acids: CASSYHTGFYGYTF. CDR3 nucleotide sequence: TGTGCCAGCAGTTACCATACAGGGTTCTATGGCTACACCTTC.

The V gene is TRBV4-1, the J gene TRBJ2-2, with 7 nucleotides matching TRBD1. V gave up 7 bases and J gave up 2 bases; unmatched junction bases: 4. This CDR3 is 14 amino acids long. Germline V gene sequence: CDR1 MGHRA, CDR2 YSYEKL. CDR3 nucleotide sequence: TGCGCCAGCAAAGGGGGCTACAACACCGGGGAGCTGTTTTTT. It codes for CASKGGYNTGELFF.

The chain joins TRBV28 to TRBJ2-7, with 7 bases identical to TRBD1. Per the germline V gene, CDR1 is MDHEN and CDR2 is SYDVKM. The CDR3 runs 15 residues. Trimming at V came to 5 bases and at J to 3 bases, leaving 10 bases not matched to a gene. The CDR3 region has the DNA TGTGCCAGCAGTGAACCGGGACAGATCCACTACGAGCAGTACGTC. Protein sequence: CASSEPGQIHYEQYV.

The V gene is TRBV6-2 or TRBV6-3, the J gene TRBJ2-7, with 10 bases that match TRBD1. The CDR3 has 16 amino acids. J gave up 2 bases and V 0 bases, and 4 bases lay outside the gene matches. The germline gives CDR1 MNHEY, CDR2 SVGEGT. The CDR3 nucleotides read TGTGCCAGCAGTTACTCCCGAGGACAGGGGGCCTACGAGCAGTACGTC. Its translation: CASSYSRGQGAYEQYV.

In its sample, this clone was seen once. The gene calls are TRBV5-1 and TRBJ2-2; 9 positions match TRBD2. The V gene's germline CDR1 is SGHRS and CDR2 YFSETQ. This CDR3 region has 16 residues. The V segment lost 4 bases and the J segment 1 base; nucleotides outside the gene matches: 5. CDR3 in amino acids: CASSGGLALNTGELFF. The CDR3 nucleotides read TGCGCCAGCAGCGGCGGACTAGCGCTGAACACCGGGGAGCTGTTTTTT.

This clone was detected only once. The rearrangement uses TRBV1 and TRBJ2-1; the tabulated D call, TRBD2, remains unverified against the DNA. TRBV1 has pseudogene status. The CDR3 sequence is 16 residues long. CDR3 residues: CTSSPTGTSRNNEQFF. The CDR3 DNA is TGCACCAGCAGCCCAACCGGGACTAGCAGAAACAATGAGCAGTTCTTC.

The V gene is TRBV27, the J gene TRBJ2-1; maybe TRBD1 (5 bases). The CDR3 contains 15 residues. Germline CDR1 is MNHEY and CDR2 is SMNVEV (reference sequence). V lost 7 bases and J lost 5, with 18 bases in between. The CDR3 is CASKGDTGPHNEQFF. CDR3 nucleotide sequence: TGTGCCAGCAAAGGGGATACCGGGCCTCACAATGAGCAGTTCTTC.

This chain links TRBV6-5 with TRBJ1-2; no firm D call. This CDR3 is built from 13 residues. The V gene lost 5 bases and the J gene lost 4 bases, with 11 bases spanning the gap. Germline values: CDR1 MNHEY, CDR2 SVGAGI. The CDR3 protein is CASSQELTYGYTF. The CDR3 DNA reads TGTGCCAGCAGTCAGGAACTTACCTATGGCTACACCTTC.

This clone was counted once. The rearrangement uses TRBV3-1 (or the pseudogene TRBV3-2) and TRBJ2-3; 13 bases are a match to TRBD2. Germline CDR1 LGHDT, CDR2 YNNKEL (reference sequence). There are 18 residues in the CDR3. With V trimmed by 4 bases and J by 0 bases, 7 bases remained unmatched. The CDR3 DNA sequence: TGTGCCAGCAGCCCTCCGGGACTAGCGGGGCCTAGCACAGATACGCAGTATTTT. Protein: CASSPPGLAGPSTDTQYF.

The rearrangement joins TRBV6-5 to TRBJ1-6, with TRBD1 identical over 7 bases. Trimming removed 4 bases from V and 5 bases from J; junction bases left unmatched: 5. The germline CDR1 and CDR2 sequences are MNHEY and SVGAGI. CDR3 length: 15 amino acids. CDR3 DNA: TGTGCCAGCAGTTTGGACAGGAGAGATAATTCACCCCTCCACTTT. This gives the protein CASSLDRRDNSPLHF.